Below are 9 T cell receptor beta chains sequenced from a single sample in a study of PD-L1 blockade in urothelial cancer. Described time point: pretreatment peripheral blood. This table comes from immunoSEQ multiplex PCR, and its TCRdb copy is limited to in-frame clones, with some not included. The sample holds 130,000 or so clones; 84% are singletons and the top ten take about 2.9%. The input for sequencing was PBMCs, taken around atezolizumab (anti-PD-L1) treatment. The receptor set was obtained from a man between 50 and 59 years old with urothelial cancer.

This clone has a single count. The chain carries TRBV5-1 and TRBJ2-2, with TRBD2 as a possible D gene (6 bases). From germline, CDR1 is SGHRS and CDR2 YFSETQ. This CDR3 is built from 15 residues. Between the trimmed V and J ends, which lost 4 bases and 8 bases, there was a span of 18 bases. The CDR3 loop is CASSPGGGRSGELFF. Here the CDR3 DNA reads TGCGCCAGCAGCCCCGGGGGAGGTCGGTCTGGGGAGCTGTTTTTT.

The chain links TRBV5-8 to TRBJ2-3, with 10 positions matching TRBD2. This CDR3 is 15 amino acids long. V was clipped by 5 bases and J by 2 bases; unmatched bases: 5. The germline V gene encodes CDR1 SGHTS and CDR2 YDEGEE. CDR3 in amino acids: CASRKAGGPTDTQYF. In DNA form, the CDR3 reads TGTGCCAGCAGAAAAGCGGGAGGGCCCACAGATACGCAGTATTTT.

The J gene is TRBJ2-5, the V gene TRBV10-3, with 8 bases lining up with TRBD2. The ends lost 3 bases at V and 5 bases at J; junction bases unmatched: 5. CDR1 and CDR2 (germline): ENHRY, SYGVKD. The CDR3 loop spans 14 amino acids. CDR3 DNA sequence: TGTGCCATCAGTGACGGTCCGGGGGGGGAGACCCAGTACTTC. Translating gives CAISDGPGGETQYF.

The gene calls are TRBV11-2 and TRBJ2-7; D is ambiguous. The germline gives CDR1 SGHAT, CDR2 FQNNGV. The length of the CDR3 is 11 residues. Trimming removed 5 bases from V and 3 bases from J, with 5 bases in between. The CDR3 bases are TGTGCCAGCAGCCCCTACTACGAGCAGTACTTC. Translated, it gives CASSPYYEQYF.

This chain joins TRBV11-2 and TRBJ1-1; 7 bases fit TRBD1. CDR3 length: 13 amino acids. CDR1 SGHAT and CDR2 FQNNGV come from the germline V gene. V dropped 5 bases and J dropped 4; count of bases not matched to a gene: 4. The CDR3 region is CASSVTGATEAFF. CDR3 nucleotides: TGTGCCAGCAGCGTAACAGGGGCCACTGAAGCTTTCTTT.

The J gene is TRBJ2-1, the V gene TRBV7-3, with D perhaps matching TRBD2 (5 bases). Trimming shortened V by 5 bases and J by 1 base, and 15 bases separated the two germline ends. The CDR3 covers 16 residues. The germline CDR1 and CDR2 sequences are SGHTA and FQGTGA. This chain's CDR3 is CASSTDSAGSYNEQFF. In DNA, the CDR3 is TGTGCCAGCAGCACCGATAGCGCTGGATCCTACAATGAGCAGTTCTTC.

The chain recombines TRBV19 with TRBJ1-2; D possibly corresponds to TRBD1 (5 bases). With 9 bases removed from V and 2 bases from J, the gap between germline ends came to 16 bases. The CDR3 is 14 residues long. Germline-derived CDR1 and CDR2 are LNHDA and SQIVND (reference sequence). The CDR3 nucleotides read TGTGCCAGCACCCCCTACAGGTCCAACTATGGCTACACCTTC. Translation: CASTPYRSNYGYTF.

This chain joins TRBV25-1 and TRBJ2-7; 9 bases line up with TRBD2. V dropped 2 bases and J dropped 2; count of bases not matched to a gene: 1. The CDR3 sequence is 14 residues long. The germline gives CDR1 MGHDK, CDR2 SYGVNS. This CDR3 reads CASSELAGTYEQYF. CDR3 in DNA: TGTGCCAGCAGTGAACTAGCGGGAACCTACGAGCAGTACTTC.

This rearrangement joins TRBV10-2 to TRBJ2-7; the D gene is possibly TRBD1 (6 bases). The CDR3 runs to 11 residues. Germline loops: CDR1 WSHSY, CDR2 SAAADI. V lost 6 bases, J lost 9 bases, and 12 bases lay in between. In nucleotides, the CDR3 is TGCGCCAGCAGGTCAGGGGTCGGGCAGTACTTC. As protein: CASRSGVGQYF.